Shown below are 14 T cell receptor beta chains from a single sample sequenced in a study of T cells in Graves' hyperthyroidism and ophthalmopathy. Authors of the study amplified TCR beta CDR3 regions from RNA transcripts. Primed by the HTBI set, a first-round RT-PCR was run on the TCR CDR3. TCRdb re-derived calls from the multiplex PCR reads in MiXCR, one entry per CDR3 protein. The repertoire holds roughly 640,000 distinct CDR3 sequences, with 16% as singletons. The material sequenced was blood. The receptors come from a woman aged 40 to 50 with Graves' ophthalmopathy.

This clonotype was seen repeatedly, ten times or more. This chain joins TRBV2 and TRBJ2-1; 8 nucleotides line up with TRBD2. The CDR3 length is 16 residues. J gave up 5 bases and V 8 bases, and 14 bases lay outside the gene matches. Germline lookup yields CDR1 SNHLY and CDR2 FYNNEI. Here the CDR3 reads CASSAREAGADNEQFF. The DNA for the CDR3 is TGTGCCAGCTCAGCCCGAGAAGCGGGGGCGGACAATGAGCAGTTCTTC.

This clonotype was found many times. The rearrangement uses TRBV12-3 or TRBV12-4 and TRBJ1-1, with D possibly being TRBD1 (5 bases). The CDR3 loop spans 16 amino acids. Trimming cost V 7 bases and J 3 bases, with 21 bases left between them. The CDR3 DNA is TGTGCCAGCACGCCGGGACCGGGGGATGCGTACACTGAAGCTTTCTTT. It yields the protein CASTPGPGDAYTEAFF.

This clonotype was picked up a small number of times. CDR3 protein: CASSPSGTAGANVLTF. The CDR3 bases are TGTGCCAGCAGCCCGTCGGGGACAGCTGGGGCCAACGTCCTGACTTTC. V usage is TRBV7-3 and J usage is TRBJ2-6, with TRBD1 matching 7 bases. This CDR3 is built from 16 residues. Per germline, CDR1 SGHTA and CDR2 FQGTGA. V lost 5 bases, J lost 2 bases, and 6 bases stayed unmatched.

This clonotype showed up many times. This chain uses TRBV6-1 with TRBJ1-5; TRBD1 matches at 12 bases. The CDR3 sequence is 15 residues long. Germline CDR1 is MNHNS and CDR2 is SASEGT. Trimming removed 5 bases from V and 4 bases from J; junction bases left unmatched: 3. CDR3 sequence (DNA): TGTGCCAGCAGTCCGGGACAGGGGGCGAATCAGCCCCAGCATTTT. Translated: CASSPGQGANQPQHF.

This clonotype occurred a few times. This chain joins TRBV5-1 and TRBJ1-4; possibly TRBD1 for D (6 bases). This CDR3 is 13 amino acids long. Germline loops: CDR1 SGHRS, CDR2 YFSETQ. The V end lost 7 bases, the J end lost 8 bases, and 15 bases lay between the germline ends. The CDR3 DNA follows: TGCGCCAGCCACGAGGGGGGGAGAGAAAAACTGTTTTTT. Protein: CASHEGGREKLFF.

CDR3 loop: CSVGRLASTGHEQFF. The CDR3 nucleotides are TGCAGCGTTGGTAGACTAGCCTCTACGGGACATGAGCAGTTCTTC. The rearrangement links TRBV29-1 to TRBJ2-1; 7 positions match TRBD2. CDR1 and CDR2 from the germline V gene are SQVTM and ANQGSEA. Trimming cost V 4 bases and J 8 bases; bases outside gene matches: 14. This CDR3 has 15 amino acids.

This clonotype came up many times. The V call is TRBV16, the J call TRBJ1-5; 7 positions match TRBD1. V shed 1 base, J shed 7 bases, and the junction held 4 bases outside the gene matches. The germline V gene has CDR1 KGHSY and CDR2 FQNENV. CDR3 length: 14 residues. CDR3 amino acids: CASSQLTGKQPQHF. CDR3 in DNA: TGTGCCAGCAGCCAATTGACAGGGAAACAGCCCCAGCATTTT.

In nucleotides, the CDR3 is TGTGCCAGCAGTTTATGGGGCAGGGTCGGTGAGACCCAGTACTTC. Protein: CASSLWGRVGETQYF. The chain links TRBV12-3 or TRBV12-4 to TRBJ2-5, with D possibly TRBD1 on 5 matching bases. Trimming stripped 2 bases from V and 5 bases from J, with 15 bases between. The CDR3 loop spans 15 amino acids.

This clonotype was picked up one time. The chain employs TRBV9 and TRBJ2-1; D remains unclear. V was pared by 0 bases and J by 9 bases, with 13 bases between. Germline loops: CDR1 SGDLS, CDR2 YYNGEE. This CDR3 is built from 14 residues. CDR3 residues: CASSVGPASSEQFF. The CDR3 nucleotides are TGTGCCAGCAGCGTAGGTCCAGCTTCCAGTGAGCAGTTCTTC.

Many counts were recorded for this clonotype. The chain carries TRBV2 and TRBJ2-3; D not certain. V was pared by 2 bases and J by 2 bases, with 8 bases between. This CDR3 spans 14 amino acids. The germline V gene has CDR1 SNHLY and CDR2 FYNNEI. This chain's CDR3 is CASSETENTDTQYF. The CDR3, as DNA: TGTGCCAGCAGTGAAACAGAAAACACAGATACGCAGTATTTT.

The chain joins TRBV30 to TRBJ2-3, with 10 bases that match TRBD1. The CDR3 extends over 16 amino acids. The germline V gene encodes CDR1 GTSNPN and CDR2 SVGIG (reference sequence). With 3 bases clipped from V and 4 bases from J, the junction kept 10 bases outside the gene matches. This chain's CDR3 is CAWSLGIGQGADTQYF. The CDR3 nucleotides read TGTGCCTGGAGCCTAGGAATTGGACAGGGGGCAGATACGCAGTATTTT.

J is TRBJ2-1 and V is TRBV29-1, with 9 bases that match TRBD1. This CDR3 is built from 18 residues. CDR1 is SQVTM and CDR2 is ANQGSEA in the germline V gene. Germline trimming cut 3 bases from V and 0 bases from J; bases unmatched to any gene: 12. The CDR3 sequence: CSVDGTGNARSSYNEQFF. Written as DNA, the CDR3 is TGCAGCGTTGATGGGACAGGGAATGCCCGGAGCTCCTACAATGAGCAGTTCTTC.

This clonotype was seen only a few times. Written as DNA, the CDR3 is TGTGCCACCAGACCGGACAACCTTGGAAACACCATATATTTT. It codes for CATRPDNLGNTIYF. This chain connects TRBV6-1 to TRBJ1-3, with D possibly TRBD1 on 5 matching bases. The CDR3 loop spans 14 amino acids. From germline, CDR1 is MNHNS and CDR2 SASEGT. V dropped 10 bases and J dropped 3 bases, with 16 bases sitting between them.

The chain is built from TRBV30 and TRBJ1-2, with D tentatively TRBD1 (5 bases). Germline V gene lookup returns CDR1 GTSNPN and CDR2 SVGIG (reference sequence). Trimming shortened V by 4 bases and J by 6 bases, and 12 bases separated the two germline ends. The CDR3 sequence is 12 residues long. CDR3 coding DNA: TGTGCCTGGACCCGGGACGCCAATGGCTACACCTTC. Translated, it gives CAWTRDANGYTF.